This section outlines one T cell receptor beta chain sequence together with its context. Its recognized antigen is unknown. No quality values exist for individual bases; no much larger clone is one base distant. Using the deep immunoSEQ assay, TCR CDR3 regions were amplified from genomic DNA by multiplex PCR. Extracted genomic DNA from each cell subset was distributed evenly across all wells of several immunoSEQ 96-well plates, and each plate was treated as a replicate. For sorted subsets, around 0.2 ug genomic DNA, equal to tens of thousands of T cell genomes, was loaded into each replicate PCR. The purified libraries were quantified using a Qubit 3.0 fluorometer, sized with a Bioanalyzer 2100, and then quantified again using the KAPA Library Quantification kit. Each immunoSEQ 96-well plate was sequenced on its own single-read 150-cycle Illumina NextSeq 550 flow cell. On the authors' methods: Because the immunoSEQ output held only junctional sequences and lacked quality scores, the filtering could not match the filtering applied to full-length reads. Sequences were annotated with PyIR, a Python wrapper for IgBLAST v1.9, and V/J genes and CDR3 were assigned using IMGT germline references. Reads were filtered out if the reads had weak V/J assignments (E-value above 1e-6), no CDR3, stop codons, out-of-frame junctions, or ambiguous translated residues. V3J clonotypes were defined as sequences sharing an identical inferred V gene, J gene, and CDR3 amino acid sequence. To compute the percentage overlap between repertoires, the number of shared unique clonotypes was divided by the size of the smaller repertoire. Repertoire richness was assessed with RTK rarefaction, the Chao1 estimator, and Recon v2.1 estimates of unobserved clonotypes. Generation probabilities were computed with OLGA for all TCRbeta clonotypes obtained by the gDNA method from several donors. In its TCRdb copy, this immuneACCESS table keeps in-frame sequences only and misses some clones. Where compared with another copy, unresolved V genes explain less than half of these, and the others have no known cause. V and J calls and clone size come straight from that table; D and trimming were deduced from the DNA. The sample table contains about 2.4 million clones; only one count was recorded for 80% to 95% of them. The ten largest make up roughly 0.36% of the sample.

The donors were healthy, HIV-negative adults who had no recently reported acute infections or vaccinations. Every donor was a Caucasian adult living in Nashville, Tennessee, USA. CD4+ T cells were enriched by magnetic negative selection; naive cells were then positively selected on CD45RA, and the negative fraction formed the memory subset. Blood was collected by leukapheresis, and PBMCs were isolated by Ficoll-Histopaque density gradient centrifugation and then cryopreserved in liquid nitrogen vapor phase. Purity and quantity of every magnetically sorted T cell population were checked by analytical flow cytometry. From each sorted fraction, genomic DNA was isolated and quantified by UV absorbance on a Nanodrop 2000c. These data originate in a study of shared clonotypes between healthy human individuals (dated by TCRdb to 2020 to 2022). For the wider study: The cohort comprised two women and three men aged 18 to 49 years. For each donor, CD4 naive and CD4 memory were each run on three plates, CD8 naive on two plates, and CD8 memory on one plate. The study deeply sequenced blood TCR repertoires of about 5 healthy adults to estimate repertoire size and the extent of clonotype sharing between individuals. To increase sequencing depth and limit assay-specific biases, different laboratories used diverse techniques to prepare libraries and sequence TCR repertoires. Per donor, leukapheresis produced somewhere between about 0.8 and 9.5 billion PBMCs. General conclusions and limits of the study: Rarefaction of sorted-subset datasets indicated incomplete sequencing despite the large sequencing depth. Because the study included a small number of donors, the genetic and exposure-history diversity represented was limited. Estimated clonotype richness was generally larger for naive than for memory subsets. Higher generation probabilities were observed for clonotypes shared by all four sorted-subset donors than for non-shared clonotypes. About 4.5% of naive CD4, around 3.5% of naive CD8, around 2.3% of memory CD4, and approximately 0.4% of memory CD8 clonotypes were shared across a few donors. Based on pairwise subsampling, the degree of clonotype sharing among donors was expected to be affected by sequencing depth. Only blood was sampled, and tissue TCR repertoires likely differ from those in blood.

From the cysteine up to the phenylalanine, the CDR3 has a length of 13 residues. Only CDR3 DNA remains: 39 bases, in frame from the first base. CDR1 SGHRS and CDR2 YFSETQ were looked up in the germline V gene. Between the V and J ends, shortened by 0 bases and 7 bases respectively, the junction contains 10 bases. Sequencing input: naive CD4+ T cells from PBMCs. In light of the paper, this sample's cell subset or site label describes: CD45RA+ positively selected. The chain uses TRBV5-1 and TRBJ1-1; too little of a D gene remains to name it. The sequence came from a man between 18 and 29 years old in good health. Some clones in this sample may be carry-over from other donors' samples. The bases read TGCGCCAGCAGCTTGGGGTTTAATATTGAAGCTTTCTTT. Its protein product is CASSLGFNIEAFF.